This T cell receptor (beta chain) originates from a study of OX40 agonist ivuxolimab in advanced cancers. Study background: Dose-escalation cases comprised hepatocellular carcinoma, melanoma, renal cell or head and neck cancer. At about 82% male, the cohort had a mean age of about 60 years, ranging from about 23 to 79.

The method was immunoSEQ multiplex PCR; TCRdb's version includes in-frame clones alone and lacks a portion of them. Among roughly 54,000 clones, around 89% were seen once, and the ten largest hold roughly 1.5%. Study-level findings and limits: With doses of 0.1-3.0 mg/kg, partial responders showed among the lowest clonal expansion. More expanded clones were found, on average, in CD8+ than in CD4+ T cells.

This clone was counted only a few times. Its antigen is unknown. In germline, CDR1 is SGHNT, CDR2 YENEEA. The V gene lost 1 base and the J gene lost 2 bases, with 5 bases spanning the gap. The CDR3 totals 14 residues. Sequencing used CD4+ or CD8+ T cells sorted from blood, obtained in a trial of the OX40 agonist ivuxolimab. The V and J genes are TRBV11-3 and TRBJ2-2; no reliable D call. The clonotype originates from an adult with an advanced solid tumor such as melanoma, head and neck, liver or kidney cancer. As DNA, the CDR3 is TGTGCCAGCAGCTTAGTCAGCAACACCGGGGAGCTGTTTTTT. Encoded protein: CASSLVSNTGELFF.